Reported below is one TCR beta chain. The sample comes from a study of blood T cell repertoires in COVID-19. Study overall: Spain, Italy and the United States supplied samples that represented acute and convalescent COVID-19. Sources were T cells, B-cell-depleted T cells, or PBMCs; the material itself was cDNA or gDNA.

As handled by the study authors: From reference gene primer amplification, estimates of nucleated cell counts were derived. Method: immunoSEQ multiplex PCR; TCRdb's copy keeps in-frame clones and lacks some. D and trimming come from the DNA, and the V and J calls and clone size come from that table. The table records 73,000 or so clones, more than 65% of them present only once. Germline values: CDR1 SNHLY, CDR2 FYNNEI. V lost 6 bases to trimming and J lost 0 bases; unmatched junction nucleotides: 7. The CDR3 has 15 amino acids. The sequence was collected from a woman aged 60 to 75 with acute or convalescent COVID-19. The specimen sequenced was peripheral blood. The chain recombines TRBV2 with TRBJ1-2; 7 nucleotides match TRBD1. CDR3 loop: CASRPDRAANYGYTF. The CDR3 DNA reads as TGTGCCAGCAGACCCGACAGGGCAGCTAACTATGGCTACACCTTC.